This paragraph covers one T cell receptor (beta chain) sequence. Its antigen is still unknown. The record originates from a study of cytomegalovirus exposure and HLA in healthy donors. The PCR was carried out with 60 Vbeta primers and 13 Jbeta primers. In the authors' workflow: Around 10 million of the 80 million or so unique TCR beta chains counted in a later analysis were shared. TCRdb's table, derived via immunoSEQ multiplex PCR, lists solely in-frame clones and lacks some. V, J and clone size derive from that table, while D and trimming were established from the DNA sequence. The data hold about 110,000 clones, with 76% observed a single time. The ends lost 8 bases at V and 3 bases at J; junction bases unmatched: 2. The CDR3 runs 13 residues. Germline CDR1 reads SGHTA; CDR2 reads FQGTGA. Study-level points and caveats: Both high specificity and high sensitivity reportedly marked the classifier's diagnosis of cytomegalovirus status.

V gene TRBV7-3 combines with J gene TRBJ1-4, with 8 bases that match TRBD1. The material sequenced was PBMCs. This sequence originates from a man aged 25-45 years in good health and CMV-seropositive. CDR3 nucleotide sequence: TGTGCCAGCGCCAGGGGGCCTAATGAAAAACTGTTTTTT. Translated, it gives CASARGPNEKLFF.